This entry lists 14 T cell receptor beta chains sequenced from one sample in a study of cytomegalovirus exposure and HLA in healthy donors. Some clones are missing from TCRdb's copy, which holds only in-frame ones; the method was immunoSEQ multiplex PCR. This table has 120,000 or so clones, about nine tenths appearing once. The specimen sequenced was PBMCs. The receptors come from a woman under 30 in good health and CMV-seronegative.

Concerning this clone itself: No DNA is shown, since the ends of the CDR3 on it are uncertain; the CDR3 is the one TCRdb lists. The chain combines TRBV2 with TRBJ2-1; the D call in the table, TRBD2, was not verified against the DNA. The length of the CDR3 is 12 amino acids, counting both ends. Germline-derived CDR1 and CDR2 are SNHLY and FYNNEI. This CDR3 reads CASRDFGNEQFF.

This sequence joins TRBV7-8 and TRBJ1-4, with unresolved D. V was cut by 4 bases and J by 12 bases, with 12 bases left in between. This CDR3 spans 12 amino acids. Per germline, CDR1 SGHVS and CDR2 FQNEAQ. The CDR3 sequence is CASSSLQMELFF. CDR3 sequence (DNA): TGTGCCAGCAGCTCCCTCCAGATGGAACTGTTTTTT.

The table lists this clone with a few counts. The chain joins TRBV7-2 to TRBJ2-7; 11 nucleotides align to TRBD2. Trimming removed 3 bases from V and 2 bases from J; junction bases left unmatched: 3. This CDR3 comprises 15 residues. Germline V lookup: CDR1 SGHTA, CDR2 FQGNSA. Here the CDR3 DNA reads TGTGCCAGCAGCTTGGCGACTAGCGGGACCTACGAGCAGTACTTC. Encoded protein: CASSLATSGTYEQYF.

The V and J genes are TRBV13 and TRBJ2-3; D might be TRBD1 (6 bases). V lost 6 bases to trimming and J lost 5 bases, with 15 bases between them. This CDR3 region has 14 residues. The germline V gene has CDR1 PRHDT and CDR2 FYEKMQ (reference sequence). The CDR3, as DNA: TGTGCCAGCAGTCCCCTTACAGGGATAGATACGCAGTATTTT. Protein: CASSPLTGIDTQYF. Supplemented by reference TRBV13 and TRBJ2-3, the full variable domain reads AAGVIQSPRHLIKEKRETATLKCYPIPRHDTVYWYQQGPGQDPQFLISFYEKMQSDKGSIPDRFSAQQFSDYHSELNMSSLELGDSALYFCASSPLTGIDTQYFGPGTRLTVL.

The rearrangement links TRBV7-9 to TRBJ2-7; TRBD1 matches 11 bases. The CDR3 spans 14 residues. V lost 5 bases to trimming and J lost 6 bases; unmatched junction nucleotides: 6. Per germline, CDR1 SEHNR and CDR2 FQNEAQ (reference sequence). The CDR3 loop is CASSHPGQGGEQYF. In DNA, the CDR3 is TGTGCCAGCAGCCATCCGGGACAGGGGGGCGAGCAGTACTTC. The whole variable domain, remainder taken from reference TRBV7-9 and TRBJ2-7, is DTGVSQNPRHKITKRGQNVTFRCDPISEHNRLYWYRQTLGQGPEFLTYFQNEAQLEKSRLLSDRFSAERPKGSFSTLEIQRTEQGDSAMYLCASSHPGQGGEQYFGPGTRLTVT.

V usage is TRBV18 and J usage is TRBJ1-1; 9 bases align to TRBD1. This CDR3 has 15 residues. J gave up 1 base and V 3 bases, and 3 bases lay outside the gene matches. Looked up from germline, CDR1 is KGHSH and CDR2 is LQKENI. CDR3: CASSPVTGGNTEAFF. The CDR3, as DNA: TGTGCCAGCTCACCCGTGACAGGGGGGAACACTGAAGCTTTCTTT.

The chain combines TRBV2 with TRBJ1-4; unclear D gene. The CDR3 loop spans 11 amino acids. The V and J ends lost 6 bases and 5 bases respectively, with 4 bases between them. CDR1 and CDR2 from the germline V gene are SNHLY and FYNNEI. The CDR3 sequence is CASSYNEKLFF. The CDR3 coding sequence is TGTGCCAGCAGCTACAATGAAAAACTGTTTTTT. Supplemented by reference TRBV2 and TRBJ1-4, the full variable domain reads EPEVTQTPSHQVTQMGQEVILRCVPISNHLYFYWYRQILGQKVEFLVSFYNNEISEKSEIFDDQFSVERPDGSNFTLKIRSTKLEDSAMYFCASSYNEKLFFGSGTQLSVL.

The chain has TRBV19 and TRBJ1-2; D remains unclear. This CDR3 is built from 15 residues. Trimming took off 6 bases at V and 0 bases at J, with 14 bases between the two ends. Per germline, CDR1 LNHDA and CDR2 SQIVND (reference sequence). In DNA form, the CDR3 reads TGTGCCAGTAGACAGAGGGCCGTTACTAACTATGGCTACACCTTC. This translates into CASRQRAVTNYGYTF.

V and J are TRBV5-1 and TRBJ2-1; 8 nucleotides agree with TRBD2. The CDR3 totals 15 residues. Per germline, CDR1 SGHRS and CDR2 YFSETQ. The V segment lost 2 bases and the J segment 2 bases; nucleotides outside the gene matches: 3. The CDR3 sequence: CASSFTAGAYNEQFF. In nucleotides, the CDR3 is TGCGCCAGCAGCTTTACAGCGGGAGCCTACAATGAGCAGTTCTTC. The complete variable domain, with remaining parts taken from reference TRBV5-1 and TRBJ2-1, reads KAGVTQTPRYLIKTRGQQVTLSCSPISGHRSVSWYQQTPGQGLQFLFEYFSETQRNKGNFPGRFSGRQFSNSRSEMNVSTLELGDSALYLCASSFTAGAYNEQFFGPGTRLTVL.

The rearrangement joins TRBV2 to TRBJ2-3, with a weak D call TRBD2 (5 bases). This CDR3 has 16 amino acids. V gave up 6 bases and J gave up 0 bases, with 16 bases separating them. Germline CDR1 SNHLY, CDR2 FYNNEI. The CDR3 bases are TGTGCCAGCAGGCGGACTGTCGTCCTTAGCACAGATACGCAGTATTTT. Its translation: CASRRTVVLSTDTQYF.

The chain is built from TRBV27 and TRBJ2-1, with 9 bases aligning to TRBD1. The length of the CDR3 is 17 residues. Germline CDR1 MNHEY, CDR2 SMNVEV (reference sequence). The trim removed 5 bases at V and 2 bases at J, leaving 10 bases unmatched. CDR3 in amino acids: CASSPGTGSGPYNEQFF. CDR3 nucleotides: TGTGCCAGCAGTCCCGGGACAGGGTCGGGCCCCTACAATGAGCAGTTCTTC.

This chain links TRBV28 with TRBJ1-1; D is perhaps TRBD1 (5 bases). This CDR3 is built from 14 residues. CDR1 is MDHEN and CDR2 is SYDVKM in the germline V gene. Trimming pared 9 bases from V and 0 bases from J, leaving 14 bases between. CDR3 DNA sequence: TGTGCCAGTGGCACCAGGGTGATGAACACTGAAGCTTTCTTT. Translated: CASGTRVMNTEAFF.

The genes are TRBV30 and TRBJ1-1; 10 bases are a match to TRBD1. This CDR3 region has 14 residues. The germline V gene has CDR1 GTSNPN and CDR2 SVGIG (reference sequence). Germline trimming cut 1 base from V and 5 bases from J; bases unmatched to any gene: 4. The CDR3 sequence is CAWSAGQGDTEAFF. The CDR3 nucleotides are TGTGCCTGGAGTGCCGGACAGGGGGATACTGAAGCTTTCTTT.

The genes are TRBV30 and TRBJ1-3; 8 bases are a match to TRBD1. V shed 7 bases, J shed 2 bases, and the junction held 10 bases outside the gene matches. From germline, CDR1 is GTSNPN and CDR2 SVGIG (reference sequence). This CDR3 contains 15 residues. CDR3 nucleotides: TGTGCCTTTGGAAACAGGGGGAAGACTGGAAACACCATATATTTT. Translating gives CAFGNRGKTGNTIYF.